Presented here are 6 T cell receptor beta chains from one specimen sequenced in a study of cytomegalovirus exposure and HLA in healthy donors. Primers for the PCR totalled 60 Vbeta and 13 Jbeta. Some clones are missing from TCRdb's copy, which holds only in-frame ones; the method was immunoSEQ multiplex PCR. The sample carries over 100,000 clones, roughly 74% recorded once. Sequenced sample: PBMCs. These receptors originate from a male donor in good health and CMV-seronegative.

The chain is built from TRBV7-9 and TRBJ2-7; D unclear. The CDR3 runs 15 residues. Germline V gives CDR1 SEHNR, CDR2 FQNEAQ (reference sequence). The V end lost 5 bases, the J end lost 7 bases, and 21 bases lay between the germline ends. The CDR3 region has the DNA TGTGCCAGCAGCCAGGCCCTCATGCACTCCTGGGAGCAGTACTTC. Amino acid sequence: CASSQALMHSWEQYF.

The chain employs TRBV7-9 and TRBJ2-5; TRBD2 matches 8 bases. The CDR3 is 14 amino acids. CDR1 is SEHNR, CDR2 FQNEAQ, per germline (reference sequence). The ends lost 5 bases at V and 3 bases at J; junction bases unmatched: 5. CDR3 bases: TGTGCCAGCAGCCTTACCGGGGGGGAAGAGACCCAGTACTTC. It codes for CASSLTGGEETQYF. The whole variable domain, filled in from reference TRBV7-9 and TRBJ2-5, reads DTGVSQNPRHKITKRGQNVTFRCDPISEHNRLYWYRQTLGQGPEFLTYFQNEAQLEKSRLLSDRFSAERPKGSFSTLEIQRTEQGDSAMYLCASSLTGGEETQYFGPGTRLLVL.

This clone was detected a few times. This CDR3 reads CASSVGGNPTYEQYF. In DNA form, the CDR3 reads TGTGCCAGCAGCGTAGGAGGGAACCCAACCTACGAGCAGTACTTC. The chain combines TRBV9 with TRBJ2-7; D perhaps matches TRBD2 (5 bases). The CDR3 loop spans 15 amino acids. Per germline, CDR1 SGDLS and CDR2 YYNGEE. Trimming shortened V by 0 bases and J by 2 bases, and 12 bases separated the two germline ends. Full variable domain (outside the CDR3, taken from reference TRBV9 and TRBJ2-7): DSGVTQTPKHLITATGQRVTLRCSPRSGDLSVYWYQQSLDQGLQFLIQYYNGEERAKGNILERFSAQQFPDLHSELNLSSLELGDSALYFCASSVGGNPTYEQYFGPGTRLTVT.

The gene calls are TRBV5-6 and TRBJ2-6, with 7 positions matching TRBD1. V lost 7 bases to trimming and J lost 0 bases; unmatched junction nucleotides: 13. In germline, CDR1 is SGHDT, CDR2 YYEEEE. The CDR3 has 18 residues. The CDR3 here is CASGFDKTGRSGANVLTF. The CDR3 nucleotides are TGTGCCAGCGGGTTTGATAAGACAGGGCGCTCTGGGGCCAACGTCCTGACTTTC.

The chain uses TRBV15 and TRBJ2-7, with a weak D call TRBD1 (7 bases). Per germline, CDR1 LNHNV and CDR2 YYDKDF (reference sequence). The CDR3 runs to 11 residues. V was cut by 9 bases and J by 6 bases, with 12 bases left in between. The CDR3: CATAGGSEQYF. For the CDR3, the DNA is TGTGCCACTGCAGGGGGGAGCGAGCAGTACTTC.

The chain couples TRBV28 to TRBJ1-3, with TRBD1 identical over 8 bases. This CDR3 comprises 16 residues. Trimming took 3 bases from V and 1 from J; bases not matched to a gene: 5. Germline V gene data show CDR1 as MDHEN and CDR2 as SYDVKM. The CDR3 DNA is TGTGCCAGCAGTTTTTCCGACAGGGGATCTGGAAACACCATATATTTT. This sequence encodes CASSFSDRGSGNTIYF.